A single TCR beta chain is shown here with its context. The specificity of this receptor is unknown. The input lacks base qualities; no much larger clone sits a single base away. The entry originates in a study of T cell repertoires in cytomegalovirus infection (dated by TCRdb to about 2019). Regarding the research as a whole: Because public TCR beta signatures pointed to carriage of CMV infection together with the matching HLA type, the HLA type of each donor mattered for the analysis. Points the paper makes about the study in general: In both this cohort and an independent roughly 350-donor cohort, the cumulative frequency of public TCR beta family members distinguished carriers of CMV infection plus the relevant HLA type. The ex vivo response was dominated by HLA-C-restricted CMV-specific TCR beta clonotypes, which also provided the single most frequent clonotype in two of eight donors.

The sample was run on an Illumina HiSeq 1500. TCRdb trimmed the raw reads at Q25, called clones with MiXCR and kept productive beta chains. Records with the same CDR3 protein are collapsed into one entry carrying the most frequent genes and DNA. Recorded for this sample are 680,000 or so distinct CDR3 sequences; 35% to 45% of them occurred a single time. The ten biggest clones cover more than 2.5% of the sample. Relative to germline, V is 5 bases shorter and J is 1 base shorter, with 16 bases between their ends. From its cysteine to its phenylalanine, the CDR3 spans 16 amino acids. Left in the record is the CDR3 DNA by itself, 48 bases read in frame from the first base. From the germline V gene, CDR1 is SGHNT and CDR2 is YENEEA.

The chain employs TRBV11-3 and TRBJ2-3; the best D guess is TRBD1, with 5 bases matching. The sequence derives from a human donor in good health (CMV status not recorded). Some clones in this sample may be carry-over from other donors' samples. Sequenced: PBMCs. The CDR3 is CASSQGSGRGTDTQYF. The sequenced DNA is TGTGCCAGCAGCCAAGGGTCGGGCAGGGGCACAGATACGCAGTATTTT.